A selection of T cell receptor beta chains follows, all from one sample in a study of beta chain features in type 1 diabetes. Measured with immunoSEQ multiplex PCR; TCRdb has only the in-frame clones, and not every one. Of about 170,000 clones listed, less than 9.5% are singletons. The sequenced sample consisted of central memory CD4+ T cells from blood. The receptors here all came from a woman in her forties with type 1 diabetes. CDR3s include the opening cysteine and the closing phenylalanine or tryptophan. The D gene is left open where the match is weak. The size entry is marked missing in some rows and otherwise reads once, few, many or a size class.

>.|14|TRBV5-5|TRBD1|TRBJ1-2
TGTGCCAGCAGCTGGAGGAGGACAGGGGATGGCTACACCTTC
CASSWRRTGDGYTF
>few|11|TRBV29-1|.|TRBJ2-4
TGCAGCGTAAGGAGGGAAAACATTCAGTACTTC
CSVRRENIQYF
>.|13|TRBV5-6|.|TRBJ2-3
TGTGCCAGCAGCTTGGCAGGGCCCGATACGCAGTATTTT
CASSLAGPDTQYF
>.|16|TRBV7-9|TRBD1|TRBJ2-6
TGTGCCAGCAGTCGACAGGGGAGTGCTGGGGCCAACGTCCTGACTTTC
CASSRQGSAGANVLTF
>.|17|TRBV7-2|.|TRBJ1-2
TGTGCCAGCAGCCAAGAGGGTCGGAGGGGATCGGTGAGCGGCTACACCTTC
CASSQEGRRGSVSGYTF
>few|15|TRBV2|TRBD2|TRBJ2-2
TGTGCCAGCAGACGCGGGGGAGGGGCCACCGGGGAGCTGTTTTTT
CASRRGGGATGELFF
>.|15|TRBV28|TRBD1|TRBJ1-3
TGTGCCAGCAGTCCGTGGACAGGGGGAGGAAACACCATATATTTT
CASSPWTGGGNTIYF
>many|11|TRBV30|.|TRBJ2-5
TGTGCCTGGAGTGTGCTAGGGACCCAGTACTTC
CAWSVLGTQYF
>few|14|TRBV4-1|TRBD1|TRBJ2-7
TGCGCCAGCAGCCAACCCGGACAGGGCTACGAGCAGTACTTC
CASSQPGQGYEQYF
>few|16|TRBV4-1|.|TRBJ1-1
TGCGCCAGCAGCCAAGATAAAAAGGCGGGGAGGACTGAAGCTTTCTTT
CASSQDKKAGRTEAFF
>.|12|TRBV11-2|.|TRBJ2-2
TGTGCCAGCAGCTCCTACACCGGGGAGCTGTTTTTT
CASSSYTGELFF
>.|17|TRBV21-1|.|TRBJ2-1
TGTGCCAGCAGGAGACTAGCGGGAAGGGTATCCTACAATGAGCAGTTCTTC
CASRRLAGRVSYNEQFF
>few|15|TRBV5-8|.|TRBJ2-1
TGTGCCAGCAGCTGGCAGGGACATGCCTACAATGAGCAGTTCTTC
CASSWQGHAYNEQFF
>few|13|TRBV15|.|TRBJ2-5
TGTGCCACCAGCAACGGGTACCAAGAGACCCAGTACTTC
CATSNGYQETQYF
>.|16|TRBV5-8|TRBD1|TRBJ1-1
TGTGCCAGCAGACCGGGACAGCTACAGATGAACACTGAAGCTTTCTTT
CASRPGQLQMNTEAFF
>.|18|TRBV4-1|TRBD1|TRBJ2-3
TGCGCCAGCAGCCAAGAGCCCCGGACAGGGGGGCAACGAGATACGCAGTATTTT
CASSQEPRTGGQRDTQYF
>many|13|TRBV27|.|TRBJ2-7
TGTGCCAGCAGCTCAGACAGAGCCTACGAGCAGTACTTC
CASSSDRAYEQYF
>.|14|TRBV5-5|.|TRBJ2-7
TGTGCCAGCAGCATGACGGGAAAGGCCTACGAGCAGTACTTC
CASSMTGKAYEQYF
>few|13|TRBV29-1|.|TRBJ2-5
TGCAGCGTTGAACCCGACACCAAAGAGACCCAGTACTTC
CSVEPDTKETQYF
>.|15|TRBV4-3|TRBD1|TRBJ1-4
TGCGCCAGCAGCCCACGGACAGGGGGCTTCGAAAAACTGTTTTTT
CASSPRTGGFEKLFF
>.|13|TRBV30|.|TRBJ2-5
TGTGCCTGGACCCCTGGAGGGCGGGAGACCCAGTACTTC
CAWTPGGRETQYF
>many|14|TRBV4-3|.|TRBJ2-5
TGCGCCAGCAGCCCTCAGGGTCTTAAAGGGACCCAGTACTTC
CASSPQGLKGTQYF